This record concerns one T cell receptor beta chain sequence. CDR1 is MNHEY, CDR2 SMNVEV, per germline (reference sequence). V was clipped by 4 bases and J by 2 bases; unmatched bases: 8. The CDR3 loop spans 16 amino acids. The data stem from a study of OX40 agonist ivuxolimab in advanced cancers. Study in general: One hepatocellular carcinoma and two cutaneous melanoma patients partially responded.

Clones were sequenced by immunoSEQ multiplex PCR, and TCRdb holds only the in-frame ones, with some missing. Of tens of thousands of clones listed, almost 85% are singletons. The sequence was collected from an adult with an advanced solid tumor such as melanoma, head and neck, liver or kidney cancer. The specimen comprised CD4+ or CD8+ T cells sorted from blood, sampled in a trial of the OX40 agonist ivuxolimab. The J gene is TRBJ1-2, the V gene TRBV27; 9 bases match TRBD1. The CDR3 DNA is TGTGCCAGCAGTTCGGGACAGGGTGGGACCAACTATGGCTACACCTTC. Translating gives CASSSGQGGTNYGYTF.